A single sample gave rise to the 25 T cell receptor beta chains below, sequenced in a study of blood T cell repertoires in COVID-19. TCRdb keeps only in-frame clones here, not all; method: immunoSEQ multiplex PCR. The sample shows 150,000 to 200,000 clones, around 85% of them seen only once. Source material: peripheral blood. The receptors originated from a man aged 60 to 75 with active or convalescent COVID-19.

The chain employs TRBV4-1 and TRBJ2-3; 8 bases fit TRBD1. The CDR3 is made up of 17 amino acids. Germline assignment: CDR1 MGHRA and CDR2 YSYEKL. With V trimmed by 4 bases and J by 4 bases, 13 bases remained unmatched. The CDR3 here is CASSRPTPGQGSDTQYF. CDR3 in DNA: TGCGCCAGCAGCCGACCAACACCCGGACAGGGCTCAGATACGCAGTATTTT.

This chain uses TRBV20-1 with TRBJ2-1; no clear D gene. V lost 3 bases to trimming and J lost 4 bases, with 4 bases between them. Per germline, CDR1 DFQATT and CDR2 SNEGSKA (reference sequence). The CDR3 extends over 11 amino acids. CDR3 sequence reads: CSARAYNEQFF. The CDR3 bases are TGCAGTGCTAGGGCATACAATGAGCAGTTCTTC.

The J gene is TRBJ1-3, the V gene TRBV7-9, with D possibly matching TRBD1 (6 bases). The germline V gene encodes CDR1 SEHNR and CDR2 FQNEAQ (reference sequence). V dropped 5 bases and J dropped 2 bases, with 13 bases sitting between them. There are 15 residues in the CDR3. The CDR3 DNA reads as TGTGCCAGCAGCCCTACAGGGAACACTGGAAACACCATATATTTT. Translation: CASSPTGNTGNTIYF.

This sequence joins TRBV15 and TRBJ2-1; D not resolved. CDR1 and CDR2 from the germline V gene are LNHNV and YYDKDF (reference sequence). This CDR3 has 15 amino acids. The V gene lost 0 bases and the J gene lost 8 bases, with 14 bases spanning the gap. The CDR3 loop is CATSRDANMVYEQFF. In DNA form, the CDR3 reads TGTGCCACCAGCAGAGATGCTAATATGGTCTATGAGCAGTTCTTC.

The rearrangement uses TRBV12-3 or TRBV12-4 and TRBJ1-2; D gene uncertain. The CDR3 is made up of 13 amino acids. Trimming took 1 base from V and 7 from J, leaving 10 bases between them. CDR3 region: CASSLGWASGYTF. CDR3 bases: TGTGCCAGCAGTTTAGGGTGGGCCAGTGGCTACACCTTC.

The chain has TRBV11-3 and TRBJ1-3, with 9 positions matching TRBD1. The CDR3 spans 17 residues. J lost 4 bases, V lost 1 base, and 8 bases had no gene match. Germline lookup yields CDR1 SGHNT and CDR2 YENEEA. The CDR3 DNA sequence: TGTGCCAGCAGCTTAGGCGGAACAGGGGGCGGCGGAAACACCATATATTTT. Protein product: CASSLGGTGGGGNTIYF.

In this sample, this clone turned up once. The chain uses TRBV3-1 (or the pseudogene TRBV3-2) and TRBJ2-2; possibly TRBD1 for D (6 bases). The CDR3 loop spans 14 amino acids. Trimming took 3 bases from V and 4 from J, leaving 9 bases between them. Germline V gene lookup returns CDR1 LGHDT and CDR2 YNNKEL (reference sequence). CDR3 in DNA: TGTGCCAGCAGCCATATAGGGGGCACCGGGGAGCTGTTTTTT. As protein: CASSHIGGTGELFF.

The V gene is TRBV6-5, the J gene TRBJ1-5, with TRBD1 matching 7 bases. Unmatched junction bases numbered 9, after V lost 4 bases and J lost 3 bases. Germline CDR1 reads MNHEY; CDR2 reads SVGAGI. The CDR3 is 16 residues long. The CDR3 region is CASSLQYRGTNQPQHF. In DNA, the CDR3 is TGTGCCAGCAGTTTACAATACAGGGGAACCAATCAGCCCCAGCATTTT.

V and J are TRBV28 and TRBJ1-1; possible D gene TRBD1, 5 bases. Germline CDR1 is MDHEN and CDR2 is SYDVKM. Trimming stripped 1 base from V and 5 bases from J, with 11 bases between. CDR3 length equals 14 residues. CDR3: CASSLSAGRTEAFF. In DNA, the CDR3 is TGTGCCAGCAGTTTATCGGCAGGGCGGACTGAAGCTTTCTTT.

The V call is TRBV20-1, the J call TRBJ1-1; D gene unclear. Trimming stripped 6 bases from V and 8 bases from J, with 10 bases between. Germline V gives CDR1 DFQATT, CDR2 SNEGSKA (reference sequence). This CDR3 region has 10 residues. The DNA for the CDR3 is TGCAGTGCGAGACGGGAGGAAGCTTTCTTT. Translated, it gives CSARREEAFF.

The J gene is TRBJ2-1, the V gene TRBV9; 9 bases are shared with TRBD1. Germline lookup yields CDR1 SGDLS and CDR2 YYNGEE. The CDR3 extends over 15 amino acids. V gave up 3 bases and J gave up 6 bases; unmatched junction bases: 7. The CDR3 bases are TGTGCCAGCAGCGCATCCGGGACAGGGTTCAATGAGCAGTTCTTC. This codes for CASSASGTGFNEQFF.

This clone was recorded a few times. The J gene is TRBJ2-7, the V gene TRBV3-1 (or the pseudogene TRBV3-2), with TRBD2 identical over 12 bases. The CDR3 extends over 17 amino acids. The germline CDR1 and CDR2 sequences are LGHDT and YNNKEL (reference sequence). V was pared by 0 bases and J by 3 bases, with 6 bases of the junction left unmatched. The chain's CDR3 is CASSQEGRTSGIYEQYF. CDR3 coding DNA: TGTGCCAGCAGCCAAGAAGGGCGGACTAGCGGGATCTACGAGCAGTACTTC.

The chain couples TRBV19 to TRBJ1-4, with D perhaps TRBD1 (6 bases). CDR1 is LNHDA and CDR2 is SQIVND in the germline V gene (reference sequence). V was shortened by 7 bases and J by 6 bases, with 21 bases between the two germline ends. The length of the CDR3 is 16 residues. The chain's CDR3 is CASTHRRGARYEKLFF. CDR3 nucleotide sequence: TGTGCCAGTACCCACCGGCGGGGGGCGCGGTATGAAAAACTGTTTTTT.

The CDR3 loop reads CASRLGGGTEAFF. CDR3 coding DNA: TGTGCCAGTAGGCTAGGGGGTGGGACTGAAGCTTTCTTT. The chain employs TRBV19 and TRBJ1-1; a possible D gene is TRBD1 (6 bases). V was cut by 6 bases and J by 5 bases, with 13 bases left in between. The CDR3 extends over 13 amino acids. Germline values: CDR1 LNHDA, CDR2 SQIVND (reference sequence).

CDR3 protein: CASSLAGAGPTYEQYF. DNA for the CDR3: TGTGCCAGCTCCCTCGCAGGCGCTGGGCCCACCTACGAGCAGTACTTC. This chain uses TRBV18 with TRBJ2-7, with D unresolved. The CDR3 contains 16 residues. Trimming removed 6 bases at V and 2 bases at J, with 20 bases between. The germline gives CDR1 KGHSH, CDR2 LQKENI. The whole variable domain, remainder taken from reference TRBV18 and TRBJ2-7, is NAGVMQNPRHLVRRRGQEARLRCSPMKGHSHVYWYRQLPEEGLKFMVYLQKENIIDESGMPKERFSAEFPKEGPSILRIQQVVRGDSAAYFCASSLAGAGPTYEQYFGPGTRLTVT.

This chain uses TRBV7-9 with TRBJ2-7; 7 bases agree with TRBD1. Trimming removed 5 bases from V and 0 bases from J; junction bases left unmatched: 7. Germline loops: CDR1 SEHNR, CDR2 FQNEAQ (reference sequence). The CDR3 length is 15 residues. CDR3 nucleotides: TGTGCCAGCAGCCGGACCGGGACAGCCTCCTACGAGCAGTACTTC. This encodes CASSRTGTASYEQYF.

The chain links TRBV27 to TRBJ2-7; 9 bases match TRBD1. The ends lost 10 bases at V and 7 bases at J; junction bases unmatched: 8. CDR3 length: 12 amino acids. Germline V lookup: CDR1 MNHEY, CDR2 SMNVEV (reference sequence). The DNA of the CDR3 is TGTGCCACCCGGACAGGGGAGGGAGAGCAGTACTTC. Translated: CATRTGEGEQYF.

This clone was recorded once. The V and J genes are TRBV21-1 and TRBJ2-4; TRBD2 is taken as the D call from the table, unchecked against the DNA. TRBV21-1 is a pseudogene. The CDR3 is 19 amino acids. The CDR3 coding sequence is TGTGCCAGCAGCAGAATAAAGCGGGATGGCCTACTACCCAAAAACATTCAGTACTTC. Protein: CASSRIKRDGLLPKNIQYF.

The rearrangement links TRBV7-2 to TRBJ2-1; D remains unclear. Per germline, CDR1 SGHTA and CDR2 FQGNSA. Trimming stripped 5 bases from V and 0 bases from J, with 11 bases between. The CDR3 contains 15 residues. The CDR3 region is CASSPTASSYNEQFF. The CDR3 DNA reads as TGTGCCAGCAGCCCAACAGCCAGCTCCTACAATGAGCAGTTCTTC.

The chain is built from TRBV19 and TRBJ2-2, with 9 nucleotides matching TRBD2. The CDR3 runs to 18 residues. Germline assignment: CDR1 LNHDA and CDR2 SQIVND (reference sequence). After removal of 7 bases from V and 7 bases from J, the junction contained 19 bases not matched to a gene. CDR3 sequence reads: CASIGISGTSTVDGELFF. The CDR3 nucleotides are TGTGCCAGTATAGGAATTTCCGGGACTAGCACGGTAGACGGGGAGCTGTTTTTT.

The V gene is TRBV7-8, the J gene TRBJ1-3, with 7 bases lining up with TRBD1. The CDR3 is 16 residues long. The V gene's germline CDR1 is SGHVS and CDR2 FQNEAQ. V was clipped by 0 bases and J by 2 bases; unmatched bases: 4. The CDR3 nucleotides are TGTGCCAGCAGCTTAGCCCCAACAGGGGCTGGAAACACCATATATTTT. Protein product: CASSLAPTGAGNTIYF.

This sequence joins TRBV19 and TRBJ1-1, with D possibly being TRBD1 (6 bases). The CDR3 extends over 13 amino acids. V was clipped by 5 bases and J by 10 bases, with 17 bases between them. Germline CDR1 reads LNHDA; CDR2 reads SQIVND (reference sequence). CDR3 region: CASSSETGRAAFF. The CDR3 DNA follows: TGTGCCAGTAGTTCTGAGACAGGCAGGGCAGCTTTCTTT.

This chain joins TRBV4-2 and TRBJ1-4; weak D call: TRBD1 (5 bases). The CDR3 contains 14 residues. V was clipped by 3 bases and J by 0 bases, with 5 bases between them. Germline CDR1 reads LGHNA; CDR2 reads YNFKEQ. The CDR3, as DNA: TGTGCCAGCAGCCAGGGGCCAACTAATGAAAAACTGTTTTTT. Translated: CASSQGPTNEKLFF.

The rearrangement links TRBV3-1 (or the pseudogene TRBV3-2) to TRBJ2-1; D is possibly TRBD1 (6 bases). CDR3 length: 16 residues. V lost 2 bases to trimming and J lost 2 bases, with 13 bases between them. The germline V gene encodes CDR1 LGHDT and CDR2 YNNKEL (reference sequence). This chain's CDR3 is CASSQSGRGTYNEQFF. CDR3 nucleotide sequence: TGTGCCAGCAGCCAATCCGGCAGGGGCACCTACAATGAGCAGTTCTTC.

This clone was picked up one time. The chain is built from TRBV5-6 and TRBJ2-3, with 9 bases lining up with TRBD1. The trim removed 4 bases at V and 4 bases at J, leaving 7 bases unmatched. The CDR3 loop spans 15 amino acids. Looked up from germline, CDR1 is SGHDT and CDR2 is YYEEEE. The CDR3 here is CASSRGQGWSDTQYF. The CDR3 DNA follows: TGTGCCAGCAGCCGTGGACAGGGGTGGTCAGATACGCAGTATTTT.